This T cell receptor (beta chain) was recorded in a study of cytotoxic CD8 clonotypes in ibrutinib-treated CLL. Looking at the study overall: In all, approximately ten patients were relapsed/refractory, approximately 16 were treatment-naive and 17 to 18 were IGHV unmutated. The study recorded mean values of around 250,000 productive templates and 94,082 productive rearrangements per sample.

CDR3 size: 14 residues. Germline CDR1 reads MNHEY; CDR2 reads SMNVEV (reference sequence). Trimming took off 5 bases at V and 0 bases at J, with 8 bases between the two ends. For this clone: What it binds is not known.

Using immunoSEQ multiplex PCR, the repertoire was profiled, and TCRdb retains in-frame clones only, with some absent. The repertoire holds 11,000 to 15,000 clones, with about two thirds as singletons. Notes on the study in general: Ibrutinib response saw clonality rise, and progression saw it return toward baseline. Baseline-level clonality went beyond age-matched healthy donors and moved in step with circulating CD8+ T-cell counts.

The chain has TRBV27 and TRBJ1-5; D gene unclear. This TCR derives from a human donor with chronic lymphocytic leukemia. The sequencing here drew on PBMCs, taken before ibrutinib treatment. CDR3 sequence: CASSPQYSNQPQHF. CDR3 bases: TGTGCCAGCAGTCCACAGTATAGCAATCAGCCCCAGCATTTT.